This TCR beta chain was captured by sequencing in a study of T cells in pancreatic ductal adenocarcinoma. Overall study findings and caveats: The resected pancreatic cancer cohort was biased toward the minority with early-stage disease. Comparisons of tumor and blood clonality may show falsely lower tumor diversity. Blood had more productive templates and about 8-fold more unique clonotypes than tumor.

Concerning this clone: The antigen remains unidentified.

No neoadjuvant therapy was given to the selected pancreatic ductal adenocarcinoma patients before their surgery. Measured with immunoSEQ multiplex PCR; TCRdb has only the in-frame clones, and not every one. Of about 100,000 clones in the sample, nearly 95% were seen once. This clonotype was obtained from a human donor with pancreatic ductal adenocarcinoma. The sequenced sample was PBMCs.

The CDR3 here is CASSPGLAGKLLWNEQFF. DNA of the CDR3: TGTGCCAGTAGCCCGGGACTAGCGGGCAAGCTCCTATGGAATGAGCAGTTCTTC. The gene calls are TRBV19 and TRBJ2-1; 12 positions agree with TRBD2. V lost 6 bases and J lost 7; bases outside the gene matches: 16. This CDR3 has 18 amino acids. Germline V CDR1 and CDR2: LNHDA, SQIVND (reference sequence).